This record covers a single T cell receptor beta chain. This clone has more than one count but fewer than ten. The target of this receptor is not known. Base qualities are not recorded, but no much larger clone differs from it by a single base. The library was built by means of the immunoSEQ multiplex PCR assay. The multiplex PCR relied on a mix of 60 forward primers for TCR Vbeta segments and 13 reverse primers for TCR Jbeta segments. The CDR3 region of rearranged TCR beta genes was amplified from genomic DNA by a multiplex PCR assay. The amplified TCR beta libraries were sequenced on the Illumina HiSeq System as 87-base-pair reads. The published analysis was carried out like this. Across the roughly 700 repertoires, a later analysis counted around 80 million unique TCR beta chains, approximately 10 million of which were shared by at least two donors. Raw reads were error-corrected and collapsed into unique sequences with a nearest-neighbor algorithm that merged closely related sequences to remove PCR and sequencing errors. Alignment of CDR3 sequences to IMGT reference sequences was used to assign V, D and J gene segments. For a sequence to be retained, a match of at least six nucleotides to both a V gene segment and a J gene segment was required. A rearrangement counted as productive if the CDR3 had no stop codons and remained in frame with V and J, and every other rearrangement counted as non-productive. CDR3 was defined by IMGT convention, running from the second conserved V-encoded cysteine to the conserved J-encoded phenylalanine. In an earlier analysis of more than 550 of the donors, sequences lacking an unambiguous match to a single V gene segment were excluded. In an earlier analysis of 450 to 750 of the donors, a V segment was called functional when productive rearrangements were above 56.7%, and segregating when the standard deviation between donors exceeded 5%. A statistical classification framework was built to diagnose cytomegalovirus status from the catalog of TCR beta chain sequences. A later analysis assigned V and J genes by comparing TCR nucleotide sequences with IMGT/GENE-DB human TR gene sequences. Using the TCRdist pipeline, a later analysis assigned CDR3 sequences along with most-parsimonious VDJ recombination scenarios. A later analysis defined each TCR beta chain by its CDR3 amino acid sequence plus V-gene family, and excluded reads lacking a unique V-gene family. As a way to deal with suspected cross-contamination and a sequencing artifact, a later analysis dropped 500 to 700 nucleotide sequences that were highly shared and had low generation probability. In a later analysis, a clonal expansion index was calculated for each public chain from normalized within-repertoire ranks of inferred template counts. A later analysis computed generation probabilities with a VDJ recombination model fitted to out-of-frame rearrangements, and checked the results against IGoR. In a later analysis, hypergeometric tests were used to score TCR-TCR, TCR-HLA and TCR-CMV co-occurrence, with a repertoire-size bias correction applied to TCR pairs. In a later analysis, false discovery rates were estimated by permuting HLA or CMV assignments 20 times. A later analysis grouped co-occurring TCRs with DBSCAN, adding TCRdist sequence similarity when clustering within HLA-allele-positive subsets. For co-occurrence clustering, repertoires with fewer than 30,000 or more than 120,000 public chains were excluded, along with about five repertoires with anomalous nucleotide sharing. This is the immuneACCESS table as TCRdb keeps it, with only in-frame sequences that have V and J called. A part of the clones is gone; compared with another copy, unresolved V genes explain less than half, and the rest is unexplained. The DNA gave D and trimming, while V, J and clone size come from that table. This sample comprises more than 150,000 clones, just under 80% of them detected only once. The ten most abundant clones make up 2.5% to 3.5% of the sample.

This sample is part of a study of cytomegalovirus exposure and HLA in healthy donors (dated by TCRdb to the late 2010s). With respect to the entire study: According to an earlier analysis of 550 to 700 of the donors, about 179 million T cells yielded 90 million to 130 million unique TCR beta sequences and 276 Gb of sequence data. Because of strong linkage in the cohort, roughly five DR-DQ haplotypes were treated as single units for association and clustering. Roughly 300 gigabases of sequencing data and approximately 91 million unique TCR sequences made up an early release that covered approximately 700 HLA-typed donors. Rather than using new phenotypic data, the later analysis identified candidate immune exposures from TCR beta sequences and from how often those sequences occurred across donors. Typing coverage differed by locus: A, B, C, DRB1 and DQB1 were typed in about 620-640 donors, DQA1 in about 560, DPA1 in roughly 590, and DPB1 in 472. The aim of the study was to test whether cataloging public T cell receptors could identify signatures of past pathogen exposure. To predict cytomegalovirus infection status, the study combined high-throughput TCR immunosequencing, statistical association of individual TCRs with disease status, and machine learning. A later genetic analysis used genome-wide SNP genotypes for about three fifths of the roughly 700 donors, treating that subset as a discovery cohort. Using immunosequencing, the study profiled T cell repertoires from 666 subjects and related those repertoires to cytomegalovirus serostatus. In a later analysis, previously published TCR beta repertoires from more than 500 donors were re-analyzed and high-resolution HLA genotyping was added so that TCR occurrence patterns could be studied. Donor age, sex, ethnicity and CMV serostatus were compiled together with the repertoire data. On average, roughly 250,000 unique TCR beta nucleotide sequences were sequenced per donor among about 400 genotyped donors of the cohort, with roughly 18% of those sequences being non-productive. In an earlier analysis of 550 to 700 of the donors, high-throughput TCR beta sequencing was used to judge whether each TCR beta V gene segment behaved as functional or pseudogenic. Of the roughly 390 genotyped donors, over 70% fell in the genetic ancestry cluster associated with self-reported Caucasian donors. All discovery cohort repertoires had been generated on a single sequencing platform. HLA typing covered class I and class II loci at four-digit resolution. A separate validation cohort of some 130 different subjects was used in addition to the approximately 700-subject first cohort. General conclusions and limits of the study: Only TCR beta chains were sequenced in this cohort, and the absence of alpha or paired-chain data limited detectable features. Because HLA typing was missing for some donors at each locus, association tests included only the typed subset. Broadly in line with IMGT annotations, most TCR beta V segments showed up in productive rearrangements about 87% or about 30% of the time in an earlier analysis of about 500 of the donors. The classifier was reported to diagnose cytomegalovirus status with high specificity and sensitivity in both the original cohort and the validation cohort. A later analysis reported that several top co-occurrence clusters appeared linked to parvovirus B19, influenza, CMV and Epstein-Barr virus. A later analysis found that TCR association rates varied across HLA loci, with DRB1 alleles showing the most associated TCRs and HLA-C alleles the fewest. Linkage disequilibrium might explain the correlated functional status among segregating V segments, but an unknown experimental factor could not be excluded. When HLA alleles, especially DR and DQ, strongly co-occurred, TCR associations were difficult to assign to individual alleles. Across donors, most TCR sequences were observed very rarely, whereas some public TCRs were present in many individuals. Some IMGT-functional V segments, including TRBV6-2 and TRBV6-3, could not be distinguished by the 87-base-pair reads and were therefore excluded. Sequencing depth was assumed to be roughly uniform across donors in the presence/absence analyses, though that assumption may not hold. About 17 rarely observed V segments, including chromosome 9 orphons, were excluded from the earlier analysis of about 500 of the donors because counts were too low. Immune exposure information for the cohort was limited to CMV serostatus. A later analysis found that most CMV-associated TCR beta chains appeared HLA-restricted, with HLA associations seemingly driven largely by CMV exposure. According to the authors, the approach could potentially be generalized to other disease states and immunological phenotypes. The study listed over 150 TCR beta chains as associated with cytomegalovirus. In a later analysis, some 18,000 TCR beta sequences were associated with specific HLA alleles at a false discovery rate of 0.05. In vitro tests confirmed that a few of the cytomegalovirus-associated TCR beta chains recognize cytomegalovirus antigens. According to a later genetic analysis, donors in an Asian-associated ancestry cluster had fewer N-insertions in productive TCRs than the approximately 610-donor mean. An association between a missense DCLRE1C variant and V-gene and J-gene trimming of TCR beta chains was found in a later genetic analysis and replicated in an independent cohort. The sequencing pipeline was judged likely to have produced a cluster of highly shared sequence variants as a technical artifact. In a later analysis, HLA-associated TCR beta chains were found to be more clonally expanded and to have lower generation probabilities than equally common non-associated chains. A further reported finding was that TCR beta sequences accurately predicted the HLA-A and HLA-B alleles for most subjects in the first cohort.

In total, 500 to 700 healthy bone marrow donors made up the cohort. At the time of sampling, all cohort members were nominally healthy, though unrecorded immune exposures were likely present. The donor was CMV seropositive and was included in the group of 250 to 300 seropositive cohort members. Every donor gave a peripheral blood sample, and the peripheral blood mononuclear cells from that sample were used for TCR beta sequencing. The Qiagen DNeasy Blood Extraction Kit was used to extract genomic DNA from the blood cell samples. Reading from cysteine to phenylalanine, the CDR3 counts 16 amino acids. The read is trimmed to its CDR3 DNA, 48 bases read in frame from base 1. V is clipped by 4 bases and J by 2 bases, and the sequence between their germline boundaries is 16 bases long. Based on the germline V gene, the CDR1 and CDR2 sequences are LGHNA and YSLEER.

The TCR comes from a woman between 45 and 65 years old in good health and CMV-seropositive. What was sequenced was PBMCs. The V gene is TRBV4-3 and the J gene is TRBJ2-3, with the D gene too uncertain to name. The DNA is TGCGCCAGCAGCCCCTTAGAGGCAGCTTACACAGATACGCAGTATTTT. This yields the protein CASSPLEAAYTDTQYF.